Sequencing of this TCR beta chain was carried out in a study of T cells after yellow fever vaccination. Overall study: When fractions had low cell numbers, they were prepared with SMART-Seq v4 Ultra Low Input.

V gave up 0 bases and J gave up 3 bases, with 8 bases separating them. Germline CDR1 is SGDLS and CDR2 is YYNGEE. The CDR3 consists of 14 residues. General study points: Weaker, the secondary response peaked sooner, at day 5 versus 15.

MiXCR, applied by TCRdb to the 5' RACE reads, yields one record per CDR3 protein. The table has some 350,000 distinct CDR3 sequences, approximately 6% seen once. As for this clonotype: The antigen is not known.

The source material was PBMCs, sampled 5 days after the yellow fever booster vaccination. This TCR derives from a man between 25 and 39 years old who received the YFV17D yellow fever vaccine. The rearrangement joins TRBV9 to TRBJ2-3; tentatively, D is TRBD2 (5 bases). CDR3 amino acids: CASSVARRTDTQYF. The CDR3 nucleotides read TGTGCCAGCAGCGTAGCCCGGAGGACAGATACGCAGTATTTT.